The clone carrying this T cell receptor (beta chain) was recorded once. 60 Vbeta and 13 Jbeta primers were used in PCR. Sequenced by immunoSEQ multiplex PCR; TCRdb stores in-frame clones only, minus some. Seen here are 150,000 to 200,000 clones, roughly 80% observed once, and the top ten hold about 4.5%. The J segment lost 5 bases and the V segment lost 7 bases, leaving 5 bases of the junction unmatched. The CDR3 runs 13 residues. The V gene's germline CDR1 is SNHLY and CDR2 FYNNEI. This record belongs to a study of cytomegalovirus exposure and HLA in healthy donors. The TCR originated in a man aged 40-55 years in good health and CMV-seronegative. The sample was PBMCs. The V and J genes are TRBV2 and TRBJ2-5, with 9 bases that match TRBD1. The CDR3 sequence is CASTGQGTETQYF. For the CDR3, the DNA is TGTGCCAGCACCGGACAGGGGACGGAGACCCAGTACTTC.